This TCR beta chain was profiled in a study of blood T cell repertoires in COVID-19. Per the germline V gene, CDR1 is ENHRY and CDR2 is SYGVKD. CDR3 length equals 15 residues. The junction had 5 bases not matched to a gene; V was cut back by 6 bases and J by 0 bases. Per the authors' pipeline: From reference gene primer amplification, estimates of nucleated cell counts were derived. Produced via immunoSEQ multiplex PCR; TCRdb's table is partial and in-frame only. Clonal size and the V and J genes are those of that table, whereas D and trimming came from the DNA. This sample has around 72,000 clones, with approximately 91% found just once.

This chain joins TRBV10-3 and TRBJ1-1; 9 bases are a match to TRBD1. Sequences were obtained from peripheral blood. This TCR was sampled from a middle-aged man with acute or convalescent COVID-19. The CDR3 region is CAIRRDREMNTEAFF. The CDR3 DNA follows: TGTGCCATCAGACGGGACAGGGAAATGAACACTGAAGCTTTCTTT.